These 2 T cell receptor beta chains originate from one sample sequenced in a study of low-dose radiotherapy and immunotherapy resistance in tumors. Alpha and beta chains were covered, as first-strand cDNA relied on TRAV- and TRBV-specific primers. TCRs were put through roughly 20 PCR cycles of amplification with Phusion. A constant-region primer and the V-primer adapter served as the primer pair. TCRdb recomputed calls from the reads with MiXCR, one row per CDR3 protein. This table holds fewer than 95,000 distinct CDR3 sequences, around 9.2% found once. Time point indicated: before trial treatment. This material consisted of PBMCs, taken before treatment. The source of these receptors is a male donor with prostate cancer.

There are many counts of this clonotype. The chain links TRBV5-1 to TRBJ2-7; 8 bases match TRBD2. Germline CDR1 and CDR2: SGHRS and YFSETQ. The CDR3 length is 14 residues. Trimming took 8 bases from V and 2 from J; bases not matched to a gene: 9. CDR3 coding DNA: TGCGCCAGTTTAAGCGGGAGCCCCCCCTACGAGCAGTACTTC. This sequence encodes CASLSGSPPYEQYF.

In its sample, this clonotype was seen many times. The chain links TRBV5-1 to TRBJ2-2; D is uncertain. There are 14 residues in the CDR3. V lost 0 bases, J lost 4 bases, and 7 bases lay in between. Germline assignment: CDR1 SGHRS and CDR2 YFSETQ. The CDR3 DNA reads TGCGCCAGCAGCTTGGACACCTCCACCGGGGAGCTGTTTTTT. Amino acids: CASSLDTSTGELFF.